This is a list of T cell receptor beta chains from one sample in a study of siplizumab effects on memory and regulatory T cells. TCRdb's copy holds only in-frame clones and misses some; the assay was immunoSEQ multiplex PCR. The repertoire holds fewer than 100,000 clones, 94% seen once, with around 0.3% in the top ten. The sample consisted of non-Treg CD4+ T cells sorted from blood. The receptor source for this set is a human donor in good health. CDR3s include the opening cysteine and the closing phenylalanine or tryptophan. The D gene is left open where the match is weak. Only part of the rows carry a size: once, few, many, or a class if the clone is expanded.

CDR3 protein	CDR3 DNA	J gene	D gene	clone size	V gene
CAWSRPNTEAFF	TGTGCCTGGTCTCGCCCTAACACTGAAGCTTTCTTT	TRBJ1-1	NA	NA	TRBV30
CASSQEWRGPGYGYTF	TGCGCCAGCAGCCAAGAGTGGAGGGGGCCCGGCTATGGCTACACCTTC	TRBJ1-2	TRBD1	once	TRBV4-1
CATVAFRHQPQHF	TGTGCCACCGTGGCCTTTAGGCATCAGCCCCAGCATTTT	TRBJ1-5	NA	NA	TRBV6-1
CASTRPFSPLHF	TGTGCCAGCACCCGGCCCTTCTCACCCCTCCACTTT	TRBJ1-6	NA	NA	TRBV2
CAISQYGEKGQGWSNYGYTF	TGTGCCATCAGCCAGTATGGGGAAAAAGGACAGGGGTGGTCTAACTATGGCTACACCTTC	TRBJ1-2	TRBD1	NA	TRBV10-3
CSTAFGQYTDTQYF	TGCAGCACCGCCTTCGGGCAGTACACAGATACGCAGTATTTT	TRBJ2-3	NA	NA	TRBV29-1
CASSLPGLYQETQYF	TGTGCCAGCAGCTTGCCAGGGCTGTACCAAGAGACCCAGTACTTC	TRBJ2-5	NA	NA	TRBV7-2
CSAMDTYGYTF	TGCAGTGCTATGGACACCTATGGCTACACCTTC	TRBJ1-2	NA	few	TRBV20-1
CASSHPPGAALTNEKLFF	TGCGCCAGCAGCCATCCACCGGGTGCAGCCCTCACTAATGAAAAACTGTTTTTT	TRBJ1-4	NA	NA	TRBV4-1
CASSLYAGEQFF	TGTGCCAGCAGCTTATACGCGGGTGAGCAGTTCTTC	TRBJ2-1	NA	few	TRBV7-2
CASSLGQTPKDINSPLHF	TGTGCCAGCAGCTTGGGACAGACCCCGAAGGATATTAATTCACCCCTCCACTTT	TRBJ1-6	TRBD1	NA	TRBV11-3
CASSEWGRTLEQYF	TGTGCCAGCAGTGAATGGGGTCGTACCCTCGAGCAGTACTTC	TRBJ2-7	NA	NA	TRBV6-5
CASSLLVGRVDQPQHF	TGTGCCAGCAGCTTATTGGTGGGCAGGGTCGATCAGCCCCAGCATTTT	TRBJ1-5	NA	NA	TRBV7-8
CASSLDRGSGGYHEQFF	TGCGCCAGCAGCTTGGACAGGGGATCGGGAGGGTACCATGAGCAGTTCTTC	TRBJ2-1	NA	NA	TRBV5-1
CASSPTRLAGSTDTQYF	TGTGCCAGCAGTCCTACTCGACTAGCGGGGAGCACAGATACGCAGTATTTT	TRBJ2-3	TRBD2	once	TRBV27
CAISESGQGSSGELFF	TGTGCCATCAGTGAGTCGGGACAAGGGTCGTCCGGGGAGCTGTTTTTT	TRBJ2-2	NA	once	TRBV10-3
CASSLGQSNYGYTF	TGTGCCAGCAGCTTAGGACAGTCTAACTATGGCTACACCTTC	TRBJ1-2	NA	NA	TRBV7-2
CASSVGLVDEQFF	TGTGCCAGCAGCGTTGGTTTAGTCGATGAGCAGTTCTTC	TRBJ2-1	NA	NA	TRBV9
CASRPPRGGNTEAFF	TGTGCCAGCAGGCCCCCCAGGGGAGGAAACACTGAAGCTTTCTTT	TRBJ1-1	NA	NA	TRBV6-6
CASSLGGTGRSYEQYF	TGCGCCAGCAGCTTGGGAGGGACAGGACGTTCCTACGAGCAGTACTTC	TRBJ2-7	TRBD1	NA	TRBV5-1
CASIPIHPNTEAFF	TGTGCCAGTATCCCTATACACCCGAACACTGAAGCTTTCTTT	TRBJ1-1	NA	once	TRBV2
CASSLGQGRYNEQFF	TGTGCCAGCAGCTTAGGACAGGGCCGTTACAATGAGCAGTTCTTC	TRBJ2-1	TRBD1	NA	TRBV11-2
CASSATRWAFDGYTF	TGTGCCAGCAGCGCCACGAGATGGGCGTTCGATGGCTACACCTTC	TRBJ1-2	NA	NA	TRBV7-2
CASSGGPNSYEQYF	TGTGCCAGCAGTGGTGGACCGAACTCCTACGAGCAGTACTTC	TRBJ2-7	NA	once	TRBV6-1
CAWSLGQPYEQYF	TGTGCCTGGAGCCTGGGACAGCCCTACGAGCAGTACTTC	TRBJ2-7	TRBD1	NA	TRBV30
CASSTGINEKLFF	TGTGCCAGCAGCACAGGGATTAATGAAAAACTGTTTTTT	TRBJ1-4	NA	NA	TRBV5-6
CASSLVRNTGELFF	TGTGCCAGCAGCTTAGTACGGAACACCGGGGAGCTGTTTTTT	TRBJ2-2	NA	NA	TRBV7-2
CASSPSGQSNEKLFF	TGTGCCAGCAGCCCATCGGGACAGTCTAATGAAAAACTGTTTTTT	TRBJ1-4	TRBD1	NA	TRBV7-3
CASSPWDSQETQYF	TGTGCCAGCAGCCCCTGGGACAGCCAAGAGACCCAGTACTTC	TRBJ2-5	TRBD1	NA	TRBV7-2
CASSEVLGYAKNIQYF	TGTGCCAGCAGTGAAGTTCTGGGGTACGCCAAAAACATTCAGTACTTC	TRBJ2-4	NA	NA	TRBV6-1
CASSLGGSANEKLFF	TGTGCCAGCAGCCTCGGGGGGTCGGCTAATGAAAAACTGTTTTTT	TRBJ1-4	NA	NA	TRBV14
CASSPWTGDEQFF	TGTGCCAGCTCACCATGGACTGGCGATGAGCAGTTCTTC	TRBJ2-1	NA	NA	TRBV18
CASSNSGGLADTQYF	TGCGCCAGCAGCAATAGCGGGGGTTTAGCAGATACGCAGTATTTT	TRBJ2-3	TRBD2	NA	TRBV4-1
CASSPRGQGEPFF	TGTGCCAGCTCACCACGAGGACAGGGGGAGCCTTTCTTT	TRBJ1-1	TRBD1	NA	TRBV18
CASSATGGSETQYF	TGTGCCAGCAGCGCCACAGGGGGGTCAGAGACCCAGTACTTC	TRBJ2-5	TRBD1	once	TRBV9
CSVGGQRNTEAFF	TGCAGCGTTGGGGGACAGCGGAACACTGAAGCTTTCTTT	TRBJ1-1	TRBD1	NA	TRBV29-1
CASSLNTLGPEAFF	TGCGCCAGCAGCTTGAACACCCTGGGCCCTGAAGCTTTCTTT	TRBJ1-1	NA	NA	TRBV5-1
CASSLQGETEAFF	TGTGCCAGCAGCTTACAGGGGGAGACTGAAGCTTTCTTT	TRBJ1-1	TRBD1	NA	TRBV7-9